The rows below give T cell receptor beta chains drawn from one sample of a study of Ad26.COV2.S vaccination and SARS-CoV-2 variants. Sequencing was performed with immunoSEQ multiplex PCR; in TCRdb, only in-frame clones are kept and a portion is missing. The table has approximately 500,000 clones, roughly nine tenths seen once. The sample consisted of peripheral blood, taken in a trial of Ad26.COV2.S vaccine versus placebo. Receptors were obtained from a person between 18 and 65 years old who received the Ad26.COV2.S COVID-19 vaccine or a placebo. The CDR3 runs from the conserved cysteine through the conserved F or W. A D gene is named only where the DNA matches it firmly. Expanded clones are given a class, and other clones once, few, many or no size at all.

J gene	clone size	D gene	V gene	CDR3 DNA	CDR3 protein
TRBJ1-2	-	TRBD1	TRBV27	TGTGCCAGCAGTCCGCAGGGGGCGCGCGGCTACACCTTC	CASSPQGARGYTF
TRBJ2-7	-	-	TRBV20-1	TGCAGTGCTACCGGGACCCACGAGCAGTACTTC	CSATGTHEQYF
TRBJ1-5	-	-	TRBV7-9	TGTGCCAGCAGCTCCGTGACACATTATAGCAATCAGCCCCAGCATTTT	CASSSVTHYSNQPQHF
TRBJ1-4	-	-	TRBV9	TGTGCCAGCAGCGTCTCCAGCTTTAATGAAAAACTGTTTTTT	CASSVSSFNEKLFF
TRBJ1-4	-	-	TRBV5-4	TGTGCCAGCAGCTTGGCAGAGGGAAGTGAAAAACTGTTTTTT	CASSLAEGSEKLFF
TRBJ1-2	-	-	TRBV19	TGTGCCAGTAGTTCCGGGGGGCAAGTTCGTGGCTACACCTTC	CASSSGGQVRGYTF
TRBJ2-3	-	-	TRBV19	TGTGCCAGTAGCCACCAACACACAGATACGCAGTATTTT	CASSHQHTDTQYF
TRBJ1-2	-	-	TRBV19	TGTGCCAGTGAAACGCGCCGAGGGGGGCCGTCCCATGGCTACACCTTC	CASETRRGGPSHGYTF
TRBJ2-3	few	TRBD2	TRBV5-4	TGTGCCAGCAGCATAGCGGGAGGCCTAAGCACAGATACGCAGTATTTT	CASSIAGGLSTDTQYF
TRBJ1-3	-	-	TRBV7-3	TGTGCCAGCAGCTTAGCCGCTGGAAACACCATATATTTT	CASSLAAGNTIYF
TRBJ2-7	once	-	TRBV28	TGTGCCAGCAGCTCCCCGGGCCTACGCTCCTACGAGCAGTACTTC	CASSSPGLRSYEQYF
TRBJ2-1	once	TRBD2	TRBV19	TGTGCCAGTAGTATCCCGGGGGGGAGTGAGCAGTTCTTC	CASSIPGGSEQFF
TRBJ2-1	once	TRBD2	TRBV9	TGTGCCAGCAGCGTCGTAGCGGGAGTGAACAATGAGCAGTTCTTC	CASSVVAGVNNEQFF
TRBJ2-2	-	-	TRBV18	TGTGCCAGCTCACGGGGTACCAGCACCGGGGAGCTGTTTTTT	CASSRGTSTGELFF
TRBJ2-7	-	-	TRBV11-2	TGTGCCAGCAGCAACGCGATCGGGGAGCAGTACTTC	CASSNAIGEQYF
TRBJ2-5	-	TRBD2	TRBV2	TGTGCCAGCAGTGATAGGATTAGCGGGAGGGGGGAGACCCAGTACTTC	CASSDRISGRGETQYF
TRBJ1-1	-	-	TRBV11-2	TGTGCCAGCAGCTGGAGAGGAGGGCCTACTGAAGCTTTCTTT	CASSWRGGPTEAFF
TRBJ2-7	-	-	TRBV6-5	TGTGCCACCTCCCCCGTCGGCGAGCAGTACTTC	CATSPVGEQYF
TRBJ1-3	-	-	TRBV3-1/TRBV3-2	TGTGCCAGCAGCCCCCGGACCCTCTCTGGAAACACCATATATTTT	CASSPRTLSGNTIYF
TRBJ2-5	-	TRBD1	TRBV28	TGTGCCAGCAGTTTAAATCTGGGGACAGAAGAGACCCAGTACTTC	CASSLNLGTEETQYF
TRBJ1-6	few	-	TRBV27	TGTGCCAGCAGTGACAGTCATAATTCACCCCTCCACTTT	CASSDSHNSPLHF
TRBJ1-1	-	-	TRBV6-6	TGTGCCAGCAGTCGTGAGGGACGGATGAACACTGAAGCTTTCTTT	CASSREGRMNTEAFF
TRBJ2-1	-	-	TRBV3-1/TRBV3-2	TGTGCCAGCAGCCAAGCTGACTACAATGAGCAGTTCTTC	CASSQADYNEQFF
TRBJ1-4	-	-	TRBV6-5	TGTGCCAGCATTGCTCTTCTAGGGATTGACAAACTGTTTTTT	CASIALLGIDKLFF
TRBJ2-1	-	TRBD2	TRBV19	TGTGCCAGTAGATCCCTTAACAGCGGGAGGGCCTACAATGAGCAGTTCTTC	CASRSLNSGRAYNEQFF
TRBJ2-5	-	TRBD2	TRBV5-6	TGTGCCAGCAGCGGTAGCGGGAGGACAGAGACCCAGTACTTC	CASSGSGRTETQYF
TRBJ2-7	-	-	TRBV29-1	TGCAGCGCGAGATCTACAGGGAACGAGCAGTACTTC	CSARSTGNEQYF
TRBJ2-1	-	-	TRBV21-1	TGTGCCAGCAGCAAAGCCGGGGGACAGACTTACGACAATGAGCAGTTCTTC	CASSKAGGQTYDNEQFF
TRBJ2-6	-	TRBD1	TRBV6-2/TRBV6-3	TGTGCCAGCAGTTACTCGATGGGACAGACTCTCGCTGGGGCCAACGTCCTGACTTTC	CASSYSMGQTLAGANVLTF
TRBJ2-7	-	TRBD2	TRBV7-9	TGTGCCAGCCAAGGGAGGGGATCAACCTACGAGCAGTACTTC	CASQGRGSTYEQYF
TRBJ1-1	-	-	TRBV20-1	TGCAGTGCTAGTCTCAGGGATGGAAAAGCTTTCTTT	CSASLRDGKAFF
TRBJ2-5	-	TRBD2	TRBV11-2	TGTGCCAGCAGCCAGGGGACTAGCGGGGGGGAAGAGACCCAGTACTTC	CASSQGTSGGEETQYF
TRBJ1-2	-	-	TRBV18	TGTGCCAGCTCACCATTGGGGCAGCAGCTCTATGGCTACACCTTC	CASSPLGQQLYGYTF
TRBJ2-7	-	-	TRBV4-3	TGCGCCAGCAGCCAAGGCGGTAGCGGAATCTACGAGCAGTACTTC	CASSQGGSGIYEQYF
TRBJ1-2	many	-	TRBV5-4	TGTGCCAGCAGCTGGCGGGGGCGTCGCTATGGCTACACCTTC	CASSWRGRRYGYTF
TRBJ2-1	once	TRBD2	TRBV5-1	TGCGCCAGCAGCAGCGGACTAGCGGGAGACAATGAGCAGTTCTTC	CASSSGLAGDNEQFF
TRBJ1-4	-	TRBD1	TRBV2	TGTGCCAGCAGGCGGGGGGGACAGGCTGAAAAACTGTTTTTT	CASRRGGQAEKLFF
TRBJ2-4	-	-	TRBV6-2/TRBV6-3	TGTGCCAGCAGTTACGGGGGGATTCAGTACTTC	CASSYGGIQYF
TRBJ2-5	-	-	TRBV7-8	TGTGCCAGCAGTCAGGAAGAAGCTAGGGCGGAGACCCAGTACTTC	CASSQEEARAETQYF
TRBJ2-2	-	TRBD1	TRBV18	TGTGCCAGCTCACCAACCAACAGGGGGGACACCGGGGAGCTGTTTTTT	CASSPTNRGDTGELFF
TRBJ2-4	once	TRBD1	TRBV28	TGTGCCAGCAGTTTACCCGGGACAGGGAAAGACATTCAGTACTTC	CASSLPGTGKDIQYF
TRBJ2-6	-	TRBD1	TRBV2	TGTGCCAGCAGCCCGGGACAGGGTAACTCTGGGGCCAACGTCCTGACTTTC	CASSPGQGNSGANVLTF
TRBJ1-6	-	-	TRBV7-2	TGTGCCAGCAGCTTAAACCAGGCTAATTCACCCCTCCACTTT	CASSLNQANSPLHF
TRBJ1-2	few	-	TRBV2	TGTGCCAGCAGTGAAGCGCTAGTTAAGGACTACACCTTC	CASSEALVKDYTF
TRBJ2-7	once	TRBD1	TRBV20-1	TGCAGTGCTAGTCCAGGGGGAAATTCCTACGAGCAGTACTTC	CSASPGGNSYEQYF
TRBJ1-1	-	-	TRBV29-1	TGCAGCGCCCTAAGACAGGACTCTCCAAATGAAGCTTTCTTT	CSALRQDSPNEAFF
TRBJ2-7	few	TRBD1	TRBV4-1	TGCGCCAGCAGCGTTCCGGGACAGGGCACCTACGAGCAGTACTTC	CASSVPGQGTYEQYF
TRBJ2-3	-	TRBD1	TRBV24-1	TGTGCCACCAGTGCACCGGACAGGGGAGCATATACGCAGTATTTT	CATSAPDRGAYTQYF
TRBJ1-1	-	-	TRBV19	TGTGCCACCCGAAAGGCAGGGAGGATTACTGAAGCTTTCTTT	CATRKAGRITEAFF